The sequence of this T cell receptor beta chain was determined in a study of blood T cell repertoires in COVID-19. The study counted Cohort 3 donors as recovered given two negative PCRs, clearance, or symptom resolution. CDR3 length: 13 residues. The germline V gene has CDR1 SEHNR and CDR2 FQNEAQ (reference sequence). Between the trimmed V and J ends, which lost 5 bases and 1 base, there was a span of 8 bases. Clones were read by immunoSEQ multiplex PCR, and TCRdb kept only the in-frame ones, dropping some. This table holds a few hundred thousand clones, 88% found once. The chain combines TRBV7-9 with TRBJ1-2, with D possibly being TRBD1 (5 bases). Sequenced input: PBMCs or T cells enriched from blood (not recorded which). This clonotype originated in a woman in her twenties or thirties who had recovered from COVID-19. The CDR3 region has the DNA TGTGCCAGCAGCGACAGTGTTAACTATGGCTACACCTTC. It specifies CASSDSVNYGYTF.